This T cell receptor (beta chain) was captured by sequencing in a study of blood T cell repertoires in COVID-19. Study-level background: Whether acute or convalescent, the COVID-19 samples came from the United States, Italy and Spain. PBMCs, B-cell-depleted T cells, or T cells provided the cDNA or gDNA that made up the material.

Sequencing used immunoSEQ multiplex PCR; TCRdb keeps in-frame clones, though not all of them. The sample yields about 130,000 clones, 80% to 85% seen once. This TCR was sampled from a man aged 30 to 45 who had recovered from COVID-19. Sequences were obtained from PBMCs or T cells enriched from blood (not recorded which).

Here the CDR3 DNA reads TGTGCCACCAGCAGTTTAGGGGGCTACGAGCAGTACGTC. This gives the protein CATSSLGGYEQYV. The genes are TRBV15 and TRBJ2-7, with a possible D match to TRBD1 (6 bases). The V gene lost 3 bases and the J gene lost 3 bases, with 9 bases spanning the gap. The length of the CDR3 is 13 residues. In germline, CDR1 is LNHNV, CDR2 YYDKDF (reference sequence).